Listed below are T cell receptor beta chains from one sample, sequenced in a study of blood T cell repertoires in COVID-19. The method was immunoSEQ multiplex PCR; TCRdb's version includes in-frame clones alone and lacks a portion of them. The sample shows roughly 84,000 clones, 75% to 85% of them seen only once. Specimen: peripheral blood. The receptors stem from a woman aged 40 to 50 with active or convalescent COVID-19. Both conserved end residues are trimmed from each CDR3.

J gene: TRBJ1-1; CDR3 length: 11; V gene: TRBV7-2; CDR3 protein: ASSLPSYTEAF
J gene: TRBJ1-3; CDR3 length: 13; V gene: TRBV10-3; CDR3 protein: ATWRQASSGNTIY
J gene: TRBJ2-7; CDR3 length: 10; V gene: TRBV12-3/TRBV12-4; CDR3 protein: ASSLTTGEQY
J gene: TRBJ2-7; CDR3 length: 12; V gene: TRBV5-1; CDR3 protein: ASSFRTGANEQY
J gene: TRBJ2-3; CDR3 length: 13; V gene: TRBV11-2; CDR3 protein: ASSFPSGGTDTQY
J gene: TRBJ1-5; CDR3 length: 13; V gene: TRBV19; CDR3 protein: ARPHRRGSNQPQH
J gene: TRBJ1-5; CDR3 length: 10; V gene: TRBV18; CDR3 protein: ASSRREQPQH
J gene: TRBJ2-6; CDR3 length: 13; V gene: TRBV6-4; CDR3 protein: ASSDSSSGANVLT
J gene: TRBJ2-7; CDR3 length: 11; V gene: TRBV27; CDR3 protein: ASSSKTGDEQY
J gene: TRBJ2-7; CDR3 length: 9; V gene: TRBV7-9; CDR3 protein: ASRGGDEQY
J gene: TRBJ1-1; CDR3 length: 13; V gene: TRBV5-1; CDR3 protein: ASSLVSAVNTEAF
J gene: TRBJ2-3; CDR3 length: 19; V gene: TRBV4-2; CDR3 protein: ASSHFNWGGRENPGTDTQY
J gene: TRBJ1-5; CDR3 length: 12; V gene: TRBV27; CDR3 protein: ASSPDRFNQPQH
J gene: TRBJ1-1; CDR3 length: 13; V gene: TRBV3-1/TRBV3-2; CDR3 protein: ASSQDDRGDTEAF
J gene: TRBJ1-6; CDR3 length: 13; V gene: TRBV7-9; CDR3 protein: ASSLVPPDDSPLH
J gene: TRBJ1-2; CDR3 length: 11; V gene: TRBV5-1; CDR3 protein: ATSRGPSYGYT
J gene: TRBJ1-2; CDR3 length: 11; V gene: TRBV19; CDR3 protein: ASSTQGASGYT
J gene: TRBJ2-3; CDR3 length: 15; V gene: TRBV9; CDR3 protein: ASSVGLAGGSTDTQY
J gene: TRBJ1-1; CDR3 length: 11; V gene: TRBV27; CDR3 protein: ASSLQDNTEAF
J gene: TRBJ2-3; CDR3 length: 12; V gene: TRBV6-4; CDR3 protein: ASSVGGPTDTQY
J gene: TRBJ1-6; CDR3 length: 13; V gene: TRBV6-5; CDR3 protein: ASRSQGTGNSPLH
J gene: TRBJ2-7; CDR3 length: 13; V gene: TRBV5-1; CDR3 protein: ASSIAGSGDYEQY
J gene: TRBJ2-5; CDR3 length: 11; V gene: TRBV10-3; CDR3 protein: AISAGQQETQY
J gene: TRBJ2-3; CDR3 length: 13; V gene: TRBV27; CDR3 protein: ATELSGRASDTQY
J gene: TRBJ1-1; CDR3 length: 14; V gene: TRBV10-3; CDR3 protein: AISARQGRGDTEAF
J gene: TRBJ2-7; CDR3 length: 12; V gene: TRBV7-2; CDR3 protein: ASSLLAGSYEQY
J gene: TRBJ1-2; CDR3 length: 11; V gene: TRBV3-1/TRBV3-2; CDR3 protein: ASGDRSNYGYT
J gene: TRBJ1-5; CDR3 length: 12; V gene: TRBV6-5; CDR3 protein: ASSPATGGRPQH
J gene: TRBJ2-2; CDR3 length: 12; V gene: TRBV7-3; CDR3 protein: ASSLTENTGELF
J gene: TRBJ2-2; CDR3 length: 15; V gene: TRBV27; CDR3 protein: ASSLNRGLRMTGELF
J gene: TRBJ2-3; CDR3 length: 13; V gene: TRBV7-3; CDR3 protein: ASSLVGGLADTQY
J gene: TRBJ2-5; CDR3 length: 11; V gene: TRBV19; CDR3 protein: ASSSEARKTQY
J gene: TRBJ2-7; CDR3 length: 18; V gene: TRBV4-1; CDR3 protein: ASSPRLAGGLGGWNYEQY
J gene: TRBJ1-1; CDR3 length: 14; V gene: TRBV4-2; CDR3 protein: ASSQVAGTTNTEAF
J gene: TRBJ1-4; CDR3 length: 13; V gene: TRBV18; CDR3 protein: ASSPPPGQNEKLF
J gene: TRBJ2-7; CDR3 length: 12; V gene: TRBV7-9; CDR3 protein: ASSHSGGPYEQY
J gene: TRBJ1-3; CDR3 length: 11; V gene: TRBV6-6; CDR3 protein: ASTRSSGNTIY
J gene: TRBJ1-1; CDR3 length: 12; V gene: TRBV7-9; CDR3 protein: ASSLVRANTEAF
J gene: TRBJ1-1; CDR3 length: 13; V gene: TRBV2; CDR3 protein: ASSDGITGSAEAF
J gene: TRBJ2-5; CDR3 length: 13; V gene: TRBV6-5; CDR3 protein: ASSYSSGRGETQY
J gene: TRBJ2-1; CDR3 length: 13; V gene: TRBV18; CDR3 protein: ASSPGGPRYNEQF
J gene: TRBJ1-5; CDR3 length: 13; V gene: TRBV19; CDR3 protein: ASSTGQRAGQPQH
J gene: TRBJ2-3; CDR3 length: 10; V gene: TRBV6-5; CDR3 protein: ASSPGVDTQY
J gene: TRBJ1-3; CDR3 length: 12; V gene: TRBV30; CDR3 protein: AWSVRSGGNTIY
J gene: TRBJ2-3; CDR3 length: 14; V gene: TRBV19; CDR3 protein: ASSPNRDYNTDTQY
J gene: TRBJ1-2; CDR3 length: 13; V gene: TRBV3-1/TRBV3-2; CDR3 protein: ASSHHRTEIYGYT
J gene: TRBJ1-5; CDR3 length: 17; V gene: TRBV10-1; CDR3 protein: ASSESSARQAYSNQPQH
J gene: TRBJ2-7; CDR3 length: 13; V gene: TRBV4-3; CDR3 protein: ASSQGAGSSYEQY
J gene: TRBJ2-1; CDR3 length: 14; V gene: TRBV4-2; CDR3 protein: ASSQDGGQVYNEQF
J gene: TRBJ2-2; CDR3 length: 14; V gene: TRBV27; CDR3 protein: ASSLTEAGVTGELF
J gene: TRBJ1-2; CDR3 length: 12; V gene: TRBV6-6; CDR3 protein: ASSYSRGGDGYT
J gene: TRBJ1-1; CDR3 length: 13; V gene: TRBV24-1; CDR3 protein: ATLPAGEIRTEAF
J gene: TRBJ2-2; CDR3 length: 14; V gene: TRBV7-2; CDR3 protein: ASSPEMGFHTGELF
J gene: TRBJ2-7; CDR3 length: 13; V gene: TRBV4-3; CDR3 protein: ASSQDRIATAGQY
J gene: TRBJ1-2; CDR3 length: 15; V gene: TRBV28; CDR3 protein: ASSFHLEGQSLDGYT
J gene: TRBJ2-7; CDR3 length: 12; V gene: TRBV4-1; CDR3 protein: ASSRTSGRYEQY
J gene: TRBJ2-1; CDR3 length: 14; V gene: TRBV7-6; CDR3 protein: ASSSGTGTGINEQF
J gene: TRBJ1-4; CDR3 length: 12; V gene: TRBV28; CDR3 protein: ASSQDRIREKLF
J gene: TRBJ2-2; CDR3 length: 13; V gene: TRBV5-1; CDR3 protein: ASSTSGERAGELF